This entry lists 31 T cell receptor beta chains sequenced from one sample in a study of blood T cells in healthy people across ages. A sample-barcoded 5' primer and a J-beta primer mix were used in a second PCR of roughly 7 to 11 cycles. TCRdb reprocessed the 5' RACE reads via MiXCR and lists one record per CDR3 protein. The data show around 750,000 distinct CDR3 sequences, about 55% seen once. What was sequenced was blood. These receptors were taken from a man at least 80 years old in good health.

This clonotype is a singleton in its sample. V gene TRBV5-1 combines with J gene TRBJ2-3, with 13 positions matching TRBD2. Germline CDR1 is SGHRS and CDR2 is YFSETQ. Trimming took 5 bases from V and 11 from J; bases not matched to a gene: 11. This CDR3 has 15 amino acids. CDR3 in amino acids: CASSPLAGGENEQYF. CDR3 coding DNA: TGCGCCAGCAGTCCACTAGCGGGAGGGGAGAATGAGCAGTATTTT. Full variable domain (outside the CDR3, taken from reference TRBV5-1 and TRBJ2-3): KAGVTQTPRYLIKTRGQQVTLSCSPISGHRSVSWYQQTPGQGLQFLFEYFSETQRNKGNFPGRFSGRQFSNSRSEMNVSTLELGDSALYLCASSPLAGGENEQYFGPGTRLTVL.

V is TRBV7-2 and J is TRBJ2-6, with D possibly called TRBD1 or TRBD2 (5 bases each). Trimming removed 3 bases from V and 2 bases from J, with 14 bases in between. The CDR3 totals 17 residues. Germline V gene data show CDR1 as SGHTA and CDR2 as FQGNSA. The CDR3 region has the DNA TGTGCCAGCAGCTTTTCAGGGCGACTAACTGGGGCCAACGTCCTGACTTTC. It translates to CASSFSGRLTGANVLTF.

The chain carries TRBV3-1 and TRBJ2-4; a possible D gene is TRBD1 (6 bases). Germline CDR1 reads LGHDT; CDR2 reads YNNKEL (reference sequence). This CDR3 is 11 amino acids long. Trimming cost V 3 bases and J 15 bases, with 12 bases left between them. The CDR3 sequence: CASSHRGGRYF. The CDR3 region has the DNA TGTGCCAGCAGCCACCGAGGGGGTCGGTACTTC.

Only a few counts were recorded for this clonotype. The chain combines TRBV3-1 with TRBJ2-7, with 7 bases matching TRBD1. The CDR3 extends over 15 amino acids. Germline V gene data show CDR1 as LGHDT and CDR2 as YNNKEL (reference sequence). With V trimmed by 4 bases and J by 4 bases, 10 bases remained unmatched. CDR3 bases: TGTGCCAGCAGCCCCCTTCCGGGACAGATTTACGAGCAGTACTTC. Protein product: CASSPLPGQIYEQYF.

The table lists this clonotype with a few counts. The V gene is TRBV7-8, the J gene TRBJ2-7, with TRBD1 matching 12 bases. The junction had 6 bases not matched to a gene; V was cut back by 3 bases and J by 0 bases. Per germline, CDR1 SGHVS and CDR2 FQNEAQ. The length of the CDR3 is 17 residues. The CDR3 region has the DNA TGTGCCAGCAGCTTTTATAGGGGACAGGGGGCCTCCTACGAGCAGTACTTC. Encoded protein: CASSFYRGQGASYEQYF.

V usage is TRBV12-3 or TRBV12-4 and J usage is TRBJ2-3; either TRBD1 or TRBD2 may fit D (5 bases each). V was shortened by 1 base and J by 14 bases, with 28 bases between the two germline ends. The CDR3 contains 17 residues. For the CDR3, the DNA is TGTGCCAGCAGTTTAGGACAGATTACCAGCGGTCACAGATACGCGTATTTT. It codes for CASSLGQITSGHRYAYF.

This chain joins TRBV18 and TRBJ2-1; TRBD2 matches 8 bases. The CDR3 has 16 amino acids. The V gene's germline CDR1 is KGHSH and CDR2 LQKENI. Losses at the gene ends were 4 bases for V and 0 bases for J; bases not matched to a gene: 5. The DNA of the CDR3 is TGTGCCAGCTCACTCAATCGGGGGGGCTCCTACAATGAGCAGTTCTTC. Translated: CASSLNRGGSYNEQFF.

Here the CDR3 reads CASSPGGRTSYEQYF. The CDR3 DNA reads TGTGCCAGCAGTCCTGGCGGGAGGACGTCCTACGAGCAGTACTTC. The V call is TRBV6-6, the J call TRBJ2-7; TRBD2 matches at 8 bases. Looked up from germline, CDR1 is MNHNY and CDR2 is SVGAGI (reference sequence). The CDR3 has 15 amino acids. Trimming removed 5 bases from V and 1 base from J; junction bases left unmatched: 7.

CDR3 loop: CASSWWGETNEKLFF. CDR3 coding DNA: TGTGCCAGCAGTTGGTGGGGAGAAACTAATGAAAAACTGTTTTTT. V gene TRBV6-5 combines with J gene TRBJ1-4; no reliable D call. V was trimmed by 4 bases and J by 1 base, leaving 10 bases between them. The CDR3 has 15 residues. Per germline, CDR1 MNHEY and CDR2 SVGAGI.

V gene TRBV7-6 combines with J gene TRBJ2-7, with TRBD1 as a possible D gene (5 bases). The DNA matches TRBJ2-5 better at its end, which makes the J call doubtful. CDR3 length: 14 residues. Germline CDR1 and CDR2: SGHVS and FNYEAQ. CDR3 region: CASSRIPGSETQYF. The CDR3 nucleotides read TGTGCCAGCAGCCGGATCCCAGGGTCGGAGACCCAGTACTTC.

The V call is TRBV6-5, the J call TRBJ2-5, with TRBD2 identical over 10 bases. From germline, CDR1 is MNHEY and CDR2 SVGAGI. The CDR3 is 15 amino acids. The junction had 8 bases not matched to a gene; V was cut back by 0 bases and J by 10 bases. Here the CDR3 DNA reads TGTGCCAGCAGTTACTCCACCTCAAGCGGGAGGGGCCAGTACTTC. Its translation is CASSYSTSSGRGQYF.

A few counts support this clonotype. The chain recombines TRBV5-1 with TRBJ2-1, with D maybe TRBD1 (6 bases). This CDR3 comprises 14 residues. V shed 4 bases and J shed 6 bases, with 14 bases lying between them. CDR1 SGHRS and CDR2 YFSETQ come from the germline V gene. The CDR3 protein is CASSEQGFGNEQFF. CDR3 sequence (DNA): TGCGCCAGCAGCGAACAGGGTTTTGGCAATGAGCAGTTCTTC.

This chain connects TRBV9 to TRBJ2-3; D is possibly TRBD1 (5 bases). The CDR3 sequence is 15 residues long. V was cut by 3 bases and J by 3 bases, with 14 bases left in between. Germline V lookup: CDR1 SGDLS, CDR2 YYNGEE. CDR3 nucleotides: TGTGCCAGCAGCGCCGCTAGGGGTAGGACAGATACGCAGTATTTT. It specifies CASSAARGRTDTQYF.

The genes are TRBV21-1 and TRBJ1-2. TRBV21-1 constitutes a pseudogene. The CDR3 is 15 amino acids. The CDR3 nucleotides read TGTGCCAGCAGCAGTGTAACGGGAGGGGACTATGGCTACACCTTC. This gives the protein CASSSVTGGDYGYTF.

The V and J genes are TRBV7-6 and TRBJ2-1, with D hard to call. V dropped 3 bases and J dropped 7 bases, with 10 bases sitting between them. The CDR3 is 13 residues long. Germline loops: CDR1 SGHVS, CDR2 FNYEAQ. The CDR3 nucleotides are TGTGCCAGCAGCTTGAGTGAAGAGAATGAGCAGTTCTTC. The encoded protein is CASSLSEENEQFF.

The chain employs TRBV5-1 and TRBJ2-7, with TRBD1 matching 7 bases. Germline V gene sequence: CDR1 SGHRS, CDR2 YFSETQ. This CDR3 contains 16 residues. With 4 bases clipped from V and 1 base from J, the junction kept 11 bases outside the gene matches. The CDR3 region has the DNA TGCGCCAGCAGCCCGGAGGCGGCAGGGGGATCCTACGAGCAGTACTTC. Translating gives CASSPEAAGGSYEQYF.

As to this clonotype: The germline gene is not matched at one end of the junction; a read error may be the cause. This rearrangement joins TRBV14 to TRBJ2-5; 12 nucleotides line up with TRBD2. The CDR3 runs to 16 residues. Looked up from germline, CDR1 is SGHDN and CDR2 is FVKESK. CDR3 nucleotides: TGTGCCAGCAACCAAGGACTAGCGGGACTCAATGGGACCCAGTACTTC. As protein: CASNQGLAGLNGTQYF.

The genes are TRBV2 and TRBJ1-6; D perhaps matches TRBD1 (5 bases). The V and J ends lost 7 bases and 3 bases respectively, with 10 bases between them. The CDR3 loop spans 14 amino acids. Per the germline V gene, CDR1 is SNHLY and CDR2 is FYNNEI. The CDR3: CASIRDGYNSPLHF. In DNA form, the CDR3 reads TGTGCCAGCATCCGGGACGGCTATAATTCACCCCTCCACTTT.

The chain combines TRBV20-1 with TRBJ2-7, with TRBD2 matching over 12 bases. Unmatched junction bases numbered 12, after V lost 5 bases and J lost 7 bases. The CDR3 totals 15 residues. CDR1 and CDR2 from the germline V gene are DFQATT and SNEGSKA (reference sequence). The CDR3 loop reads CSAGSSGRALGEQYF. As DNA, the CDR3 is TGCAGTGCTGGGTCTAGCGGGAGGGCCTTGGGGGAGCAGTACTTC.

The CDR3: CASTLRTGTTTETQYF. In nucleotides, the CDR3 is TGTGCCAGCACCCTACGGACTGGTACGACTACAGAGACCCAGTACTTC. The gene calls are TRBV2 and TRBJ2-5; D perhaps matches TRBD2 (5 bases). Deletions cut 7 bases from V and 4 bases from J, with 22 bases between. This CDR3 region has 16 residues. Germline values: CDR1 SNHLY, CDR2 FYNNEI.

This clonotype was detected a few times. CDR3 DNA sequence: TGCGCCAGCAGGCCTGACGGGAGAGGGGATGAGCAGTTCTTC. Its protein is CASRPDGRGDEQFF. The chain joins TRBV5-1 to TRBJ2-1; TRBD2 might be the D (6 bases). The ends were cut back, 5 bases at V and 8 bases at J, with 17 bases in the middle. CDR1 and CDR2 (germline): SGHRS, YFSETQ. The CDR3 loop spans 14 amino acids.

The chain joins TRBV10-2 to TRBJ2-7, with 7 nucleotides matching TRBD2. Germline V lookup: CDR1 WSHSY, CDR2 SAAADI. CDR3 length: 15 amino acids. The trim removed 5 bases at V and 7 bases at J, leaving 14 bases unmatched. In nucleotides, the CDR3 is TGCGCCAGCAGTCCCCGGGACTATCCGCCGGGGGAGCAGTACTTC. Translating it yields CASSPRDYPPGEQYF.

CDR3 sequence: CASSPTTRRETQYF. DNA of the CDR3: TGCGCCAGCAGTCCCACGACAAGAAGAGAGACCCAGTACTTC. The chain has TRBV5-1 and TRBJ2-5; D unclear. Deletions cut 5 bases from V and 4 bases from J, with 15 bases between. The CDR3 totals 14 residues. Germline lookup yields CDR1 SGHRS and CDR2 YFSETQ.

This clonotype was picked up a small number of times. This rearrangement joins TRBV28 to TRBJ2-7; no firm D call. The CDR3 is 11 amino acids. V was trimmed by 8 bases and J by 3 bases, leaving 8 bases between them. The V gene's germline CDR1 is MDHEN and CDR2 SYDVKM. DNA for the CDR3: TGTGCCAGCGGACCGTTCTACGAGCAGTACTTC. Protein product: CASGPFYEQYF. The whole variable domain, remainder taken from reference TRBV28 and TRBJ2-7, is DVKVTQSSRYLVKRTGEKVFLECVQDMDHENMFWYRQDPGLGLRLIYFSYDVKMKEKGDIPEGYSVSREKKERFSLILESASTNQTSMYLCASGPFYEQYFGPGTRLTVT.

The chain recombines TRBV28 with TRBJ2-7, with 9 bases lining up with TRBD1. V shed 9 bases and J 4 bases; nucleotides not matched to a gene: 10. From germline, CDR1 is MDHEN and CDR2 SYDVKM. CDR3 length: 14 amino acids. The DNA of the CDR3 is TGTGCCAGTACCACCTTGGACAGGGGTTACGAGCAGTACTTC. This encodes CASTTLDRGYEQYF.

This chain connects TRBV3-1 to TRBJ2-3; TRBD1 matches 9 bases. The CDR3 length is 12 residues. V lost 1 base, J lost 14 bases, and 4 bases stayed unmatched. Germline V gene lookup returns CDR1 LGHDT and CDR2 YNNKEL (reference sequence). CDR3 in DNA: TGTGCCAGCAGCCAAGGGCGACAGGGGGTGTATTTT. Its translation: CASSQGRQGVYF.

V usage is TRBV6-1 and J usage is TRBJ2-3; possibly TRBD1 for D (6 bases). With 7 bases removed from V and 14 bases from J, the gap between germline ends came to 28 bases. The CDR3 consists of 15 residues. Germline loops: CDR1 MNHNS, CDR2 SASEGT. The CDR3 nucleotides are TGTGCCAGCACCTCCACAGGGTTAGGGCACAGATACGCGTATTTT. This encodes CASTSTGLGHRYAYF.

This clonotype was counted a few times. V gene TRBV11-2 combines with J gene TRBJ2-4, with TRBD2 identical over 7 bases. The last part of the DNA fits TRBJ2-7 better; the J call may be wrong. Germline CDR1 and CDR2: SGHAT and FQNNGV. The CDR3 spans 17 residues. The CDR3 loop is CASSPLARERLNYEQYF. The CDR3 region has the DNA TGTGCCAGCAGCCCCTTGGCGCGGGAGAGACTCAACTACGAGCAGTACTTC.

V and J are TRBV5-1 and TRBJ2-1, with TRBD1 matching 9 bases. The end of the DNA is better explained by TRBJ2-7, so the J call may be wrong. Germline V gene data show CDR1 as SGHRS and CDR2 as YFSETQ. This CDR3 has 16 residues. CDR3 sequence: CASSSRPGTGMNEQYF. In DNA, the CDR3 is TGCGCCAGCAGCTCTAGACCCGGGACAGGGATGAATGAGCAGTACTTC.

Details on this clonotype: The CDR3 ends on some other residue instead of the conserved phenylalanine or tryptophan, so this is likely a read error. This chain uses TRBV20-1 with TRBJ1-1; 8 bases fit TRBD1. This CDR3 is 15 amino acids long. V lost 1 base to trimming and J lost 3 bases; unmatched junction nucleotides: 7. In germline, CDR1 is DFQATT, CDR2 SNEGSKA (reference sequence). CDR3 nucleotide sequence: TGCAGTGCTAGAGTTCAGGGGGCGCGGGACACTGAAGCTTTCATT. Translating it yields CSARVQGARDTEAFI.

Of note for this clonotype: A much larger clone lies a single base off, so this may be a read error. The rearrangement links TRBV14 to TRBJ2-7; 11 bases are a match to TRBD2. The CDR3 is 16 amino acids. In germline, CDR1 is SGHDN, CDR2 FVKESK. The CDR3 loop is CASSQGLAAFSCEQYF. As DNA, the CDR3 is TGTGCCAGCAGCCAGGGACTAGCGGCCTTCTCCTGCGAGCAGTACTTC.